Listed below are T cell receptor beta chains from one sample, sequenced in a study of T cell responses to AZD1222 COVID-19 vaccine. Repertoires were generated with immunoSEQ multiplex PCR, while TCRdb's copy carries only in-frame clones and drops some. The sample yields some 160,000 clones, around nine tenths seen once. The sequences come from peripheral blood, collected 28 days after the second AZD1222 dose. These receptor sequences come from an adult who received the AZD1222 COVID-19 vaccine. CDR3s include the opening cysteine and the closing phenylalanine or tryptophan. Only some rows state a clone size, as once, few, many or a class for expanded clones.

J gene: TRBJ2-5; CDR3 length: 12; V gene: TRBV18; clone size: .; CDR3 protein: CASSPQRETQYF
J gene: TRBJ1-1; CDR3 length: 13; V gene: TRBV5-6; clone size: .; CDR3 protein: CASSLWTPGEAFF
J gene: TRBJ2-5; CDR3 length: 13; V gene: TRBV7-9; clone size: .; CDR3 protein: CASSFRVQETQYF
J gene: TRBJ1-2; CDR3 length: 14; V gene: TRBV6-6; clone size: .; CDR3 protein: CASSYSRGAGGYTF
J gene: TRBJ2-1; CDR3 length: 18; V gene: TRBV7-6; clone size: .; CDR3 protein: CASSSTQLWRGTYNEQFF
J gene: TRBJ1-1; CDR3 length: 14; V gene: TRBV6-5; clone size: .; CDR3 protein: CASSYSSRNTEAFF
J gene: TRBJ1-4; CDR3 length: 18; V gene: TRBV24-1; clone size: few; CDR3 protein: CATSDSPRIKTTNEKLFF
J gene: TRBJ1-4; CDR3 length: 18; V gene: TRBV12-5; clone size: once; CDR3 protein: CASGLVPRQSVLYGKLFF
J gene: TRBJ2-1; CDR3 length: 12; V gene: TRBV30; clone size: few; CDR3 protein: CAWSVRAPLQFF
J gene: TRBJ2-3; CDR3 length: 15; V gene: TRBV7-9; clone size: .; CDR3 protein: CASSLVAGSTDTQYF
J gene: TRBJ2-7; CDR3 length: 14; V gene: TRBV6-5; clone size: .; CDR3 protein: CARLPDQGPFEQYF
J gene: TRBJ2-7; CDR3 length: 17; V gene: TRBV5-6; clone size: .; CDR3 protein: CASSYPRGARSSYEQYF
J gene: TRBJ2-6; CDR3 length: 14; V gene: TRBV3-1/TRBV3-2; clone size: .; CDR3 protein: CASSQLGGANVLTF
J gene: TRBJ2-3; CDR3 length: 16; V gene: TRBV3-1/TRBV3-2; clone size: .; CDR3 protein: CASRAGAGMGADTQYF
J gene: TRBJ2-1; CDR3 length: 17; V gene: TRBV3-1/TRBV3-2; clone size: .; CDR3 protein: CASSRTTSGASYNEQFF
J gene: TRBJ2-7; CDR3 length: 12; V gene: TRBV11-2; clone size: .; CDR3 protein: CASALASYEQYF
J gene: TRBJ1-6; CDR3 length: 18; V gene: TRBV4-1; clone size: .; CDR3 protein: CASSHQTLWTGEGSPLHF
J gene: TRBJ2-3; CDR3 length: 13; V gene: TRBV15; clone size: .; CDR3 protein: CATSRTDLATQYF
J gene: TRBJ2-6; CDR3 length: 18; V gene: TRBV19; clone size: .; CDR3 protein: CASRDPGQGASGANVLTF
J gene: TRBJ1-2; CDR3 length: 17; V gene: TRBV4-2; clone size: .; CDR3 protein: CASSQDGGARGNRGYTF
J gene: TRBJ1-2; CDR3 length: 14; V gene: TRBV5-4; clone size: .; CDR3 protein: CASSSGQGGNGYTF
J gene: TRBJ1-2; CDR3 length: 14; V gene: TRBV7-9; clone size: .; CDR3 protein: CASRGQGLNYGYTF
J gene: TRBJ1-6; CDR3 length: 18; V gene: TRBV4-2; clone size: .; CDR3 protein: CASSQVAAMPAPSSPLHF
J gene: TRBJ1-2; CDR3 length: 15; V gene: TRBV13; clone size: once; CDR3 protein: CASNPGAAGNYGYTF
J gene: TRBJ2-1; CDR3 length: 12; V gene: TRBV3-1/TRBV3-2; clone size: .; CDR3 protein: CASSRTSSEQFF
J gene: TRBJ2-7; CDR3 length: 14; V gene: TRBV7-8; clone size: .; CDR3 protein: CASSLQARAYEQYF
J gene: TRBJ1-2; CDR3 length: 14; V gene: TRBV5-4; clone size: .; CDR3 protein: CASSLRDRGDGYTF
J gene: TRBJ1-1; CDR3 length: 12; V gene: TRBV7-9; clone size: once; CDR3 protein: CASSQMNTEAFF
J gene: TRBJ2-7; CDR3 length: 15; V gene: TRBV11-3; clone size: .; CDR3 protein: CASSLASGLSYEQYF
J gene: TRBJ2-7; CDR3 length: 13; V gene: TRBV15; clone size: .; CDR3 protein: CATSRPLSYEQYF
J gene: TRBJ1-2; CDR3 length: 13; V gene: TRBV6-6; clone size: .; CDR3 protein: CASSYSEARGYTF
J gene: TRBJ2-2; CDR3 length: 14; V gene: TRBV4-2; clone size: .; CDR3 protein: CASSPSGFGGELFF
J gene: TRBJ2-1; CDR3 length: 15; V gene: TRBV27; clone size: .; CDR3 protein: CASRLVAGGLNEQFF
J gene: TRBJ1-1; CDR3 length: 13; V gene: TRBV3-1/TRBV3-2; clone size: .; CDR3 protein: CASSLRTGSEAFF
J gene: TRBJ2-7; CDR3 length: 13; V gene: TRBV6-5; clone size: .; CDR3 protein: CASRTGTGHEQYF
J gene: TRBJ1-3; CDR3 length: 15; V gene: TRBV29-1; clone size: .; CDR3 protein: CSAATGTDAGNTIYF
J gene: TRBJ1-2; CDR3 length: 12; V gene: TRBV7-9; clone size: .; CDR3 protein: CASSLVGGGYTF
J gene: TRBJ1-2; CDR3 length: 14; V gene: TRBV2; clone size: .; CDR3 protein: CASGGQGTNYGYTF
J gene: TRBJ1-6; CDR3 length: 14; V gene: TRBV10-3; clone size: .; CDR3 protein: CAISEGGANSPLHF
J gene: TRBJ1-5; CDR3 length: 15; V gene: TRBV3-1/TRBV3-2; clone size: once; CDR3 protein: CASSQATGYNQPQHF
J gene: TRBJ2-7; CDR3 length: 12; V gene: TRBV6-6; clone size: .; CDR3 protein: CASSYSLYEQYF
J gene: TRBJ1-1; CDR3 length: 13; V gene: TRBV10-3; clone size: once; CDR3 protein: CAITTGVGTEAFF
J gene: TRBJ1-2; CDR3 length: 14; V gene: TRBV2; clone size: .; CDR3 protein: CASSPDRAYYGYTF
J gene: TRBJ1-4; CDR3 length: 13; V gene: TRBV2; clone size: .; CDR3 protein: CASSETRDEKLFF
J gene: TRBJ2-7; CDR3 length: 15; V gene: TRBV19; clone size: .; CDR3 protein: CASSTTGGGHYEQYF
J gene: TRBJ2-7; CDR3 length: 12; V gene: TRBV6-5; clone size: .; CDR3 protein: CASRQGINEQYF
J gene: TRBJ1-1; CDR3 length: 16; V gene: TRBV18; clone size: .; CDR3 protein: CASSPPGHPRGTEAFF
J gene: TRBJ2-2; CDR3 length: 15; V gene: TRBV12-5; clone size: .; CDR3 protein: CASGGGTARSGELFF
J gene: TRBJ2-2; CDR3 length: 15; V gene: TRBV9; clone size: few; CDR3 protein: CASARDFSNTGELFF
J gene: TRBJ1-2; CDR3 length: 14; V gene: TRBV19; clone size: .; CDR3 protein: CASSKWEWDYGYTF
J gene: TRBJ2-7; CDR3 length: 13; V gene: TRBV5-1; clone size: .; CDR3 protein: CASRRTGVYEQYF
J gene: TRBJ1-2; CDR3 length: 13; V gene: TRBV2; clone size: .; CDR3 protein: CASSDLGTYGYTF
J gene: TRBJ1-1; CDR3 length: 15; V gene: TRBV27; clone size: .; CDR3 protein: CASRSTGRGNTEAFF
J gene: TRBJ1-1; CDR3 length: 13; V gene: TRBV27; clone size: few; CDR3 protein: CASSFQGNTEAFF
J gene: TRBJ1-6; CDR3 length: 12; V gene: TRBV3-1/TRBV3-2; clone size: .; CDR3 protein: CASSQDPSPLHF
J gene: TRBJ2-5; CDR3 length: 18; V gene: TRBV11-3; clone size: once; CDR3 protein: CASSPRPGTSGGQETQYF
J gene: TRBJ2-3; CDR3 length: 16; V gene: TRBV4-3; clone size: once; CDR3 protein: CASSLRTGRNTDTQYF
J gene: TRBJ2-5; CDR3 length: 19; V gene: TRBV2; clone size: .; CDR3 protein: CASRRRTSGGASRVETQYF